This TCR beta chain was retrieved from a study of control samples from healthy donors and cancer patients. TCRdb's table, derived via immunoSEQ multiplex PCR, lists solely in-frame clones and lacks some. The data hold about 82,000 clones, with around 87% observed a single time. This receptor was taken from a man between 45 and 60 years old in good health. Sequenced: blood.

For the CDR3, the DNA is TGTGCTAGTGGCCCAATTACAGGGTCCGGGAAACTGTTTTTT. Translated, it gives CASGPITGSGKLFF. This chain links TRBV12-5 with TRBJ1-4; TRBD1 is a possible D gene (6 bases). The V end lost 6 bases, the J end lost 11 bases, and 19 bases lay between the germline ends. This CDR3 has 14 amino acids. Germline values: CDR1 LGHNT, CDR2 FRNRAP.